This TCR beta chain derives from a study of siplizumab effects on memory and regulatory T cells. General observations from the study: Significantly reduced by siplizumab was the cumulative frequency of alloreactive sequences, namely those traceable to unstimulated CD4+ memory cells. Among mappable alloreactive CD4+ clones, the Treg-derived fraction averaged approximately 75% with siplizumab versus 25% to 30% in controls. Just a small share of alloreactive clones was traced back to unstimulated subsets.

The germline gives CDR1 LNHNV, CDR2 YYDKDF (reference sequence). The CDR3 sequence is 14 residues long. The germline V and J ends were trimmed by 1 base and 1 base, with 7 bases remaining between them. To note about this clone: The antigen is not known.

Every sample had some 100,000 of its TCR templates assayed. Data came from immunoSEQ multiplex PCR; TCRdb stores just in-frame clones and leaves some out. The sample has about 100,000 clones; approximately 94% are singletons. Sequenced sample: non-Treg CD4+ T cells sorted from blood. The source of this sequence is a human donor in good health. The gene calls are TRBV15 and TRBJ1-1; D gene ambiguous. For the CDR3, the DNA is TGTGCCACCAGCAGAGTACAGAGGAACACTGAAGCTTTCTTT. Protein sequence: CATSRVQRNTEAFF.